The clone carrying this TCR beta chain was counted at least ten times. The data belong to a study of regulatory T cells in long-lasting Graves disease. Building of the TCR beta libraries involved iRepertoire HTBI primers and Arm-PCR of CDR3 regions. TCRdb re-called the multiplex PCR reads with MiXCR, one entry per CDR3 protein. This table has a few hundred thousand distinct CDR3 sequences, roughly 12% appearing once. Time point here: newly diagnosed GD, antithyroid drugs for less than 3 months. Researchers made the TCR library from RNA that was extracted from PBMCs. The patients were drawn from one endocrinology department in Xi'an, China. These data also formed part of another study, on T cells in Graves' hyperthyroidism and ophthalmopathy.

The starting material was peripheral blood mononuclear cells (PBMCs), obtained at new diagnosis, from a patient treated with antithyroid drugs. The TCR comes from a woman aged 18-29 years with Graves disease.

The CDR3 region is CASSNPKDRSYNEQFF. For the CDR3, the DNA is TGTGCCAGCAGCAACCCGAAGGACAGGTCGTACAATGAGCAGTTCTTC. The chain combines TRBV2 with TRBJ2-1, with 7 bases identical to TRBD1. J gave up 4 bases and V 6 bases, and 12 bases lay outside the gene matches. There are 16 residues in the CDR3. Looked up from germline, CDR1 is SNHLY and CDR2 is FYNNEI.